These T cell receptor beta chains were read from a single sample in a study of blood T cell repertoires in COVID-19. Here immunoSEQ multiplex PCR was the method, and the copy in TCRdb shows in-frame clones only, minus some. This table holds under 300,000 clones, 90% found once. Sequencing was done on a sample of peripheral blood. The receptors shown here come from a woman aged 40 to 55 with acute or convalescent COVID-19. Each CDR3 is given with its conserved first and last residue. A D gene is named only where the DNA matches it firmly. Rows may omit the clone size; those that give it use once, few, many or a size class.

J: TRBJ1-5; D: TRBD1; V: TRBV19; size: NA; DNA: TGTGCCAGTACCGAGATACAGGGGGCAGGGCAGCCCCAGCATTTT; CDR3: CASTEIQGAGQPQHF
J: TRBJ2-6; D: TRBD1; V: TRBV14; size: once; DNA: TGTGCCAGCAGCCGGAGGACAGGGGGAGTTCTTACTGGGGCCAACGTCCTGACTTTC; CDR3: CASSRRTGGVLTGANVLTF
J: TRBJ1-2; D: TRBD1; V: TRBV7-2; size: NA; DNA: TGTGCCAGCAGCTTGGAGACAGGGTTTGGGTATGGCTACACCTTC; CDR3: CASSLETGFGYGYTF
J: TRBJ1-1; D: NA; V: TRBV2; size: NA; DNA: TGTGCCGGAGGGGCAGCAGGAACTGAAGCTTTCTTT; CDR3: CAGGAAGTEAFF
J: TRBJ1-1; D: NA; V: TRBV5-6; size: once; DNA: TGTGCCAGCAGCAGGACACCGAACACTGAAGCTTTCTTT; CDR3: CASSRTPNTEAFF
J: TRBJ1-6; D: NA; V: TRBV7-8; size: once; DNA: TGTGCCAGCAGCCCCGTACAGGGCCGTCCTCCCAATTCACCCCTCCACTTT; CDR3: CASSPVQGRPPNSPLHF
J: TRBJ1-5; D: NA; V: TRBV10-3; size: NA; DNA: TGTGCCATCAGTGAGTCGGGGAGCGGTAGCCATCAGCCCCAGCATTTT; CDR3: CAISESGSGSHQPQHF
J: TRBJ1-1; D: NA; V: TRBV12-3/TRBV12-4; size: NA; DNA: TGTGCCAGCAGTACCGGGGTAGGAGCTTTCTTT; CDR3: CASSTGVGAFF
J: TRBJ2-3; D: NA; V: TRBV7-2; size: NA; DNA: TGTGCCAGCAGACTATCTAGAGGTGAAACAGATACGCAGTATTTT; CDR3: CASRLSRGETDTQYF
J: TRBJ1-6; D: NA; V: TRBV2; size: few; DNA: TGTGCCAGCAGTTCGCAGATCACTAATTCACCCCTCCACTTT; CDR3: CASSSQITNSPLHF
J: TRBJ2-5; D: TRBD2; V: TRBV27; size: NA; DNA: TGTGCCAGCAGTTTATTTAGCGGGGGGCCACAAGAGACCCAGTACTTC; CDR3: CASSLFSGGPQETQYF
J: TRBJ1-1; D: NA; V: TRBV2; size: NA; DNA: TGTGCCAGCAGGGGGGGGCAGGGGATGTCGGACACTGAAGCTTTCTTT; CDR3: CASRGGQGMSDTEAFF
J: TRBJ2-1; D: TRBD1; V: TRBV10-3; size: NA; DNA: TGTGCCATCAGTGAGTTCGACGGGAGACAGGGGGTTGGTGAGCAGTTCTTC; CDR3: CAISEFDGRQGVGEQFF
J: TRBJ2-2; D: TRBD1; V: TRBV6-6; size: few; DNA: TGTGCCAGCCGATTCCGACAGGGGAACACCGGGGAGCTGTTTTTT; CDR3: CASRFRQGNTGELFF
J: TRBJ2-4; D: NA; V: TRBV3-1/TRBV3-2; size: NA; DNA: TGTGCCAGCAGCCAACGTGGACAGACGGGTAACATTCAGTACTTC; CDR3: CASSQRGQTGNIQYF
J: TRBJ2-3; D: NA; V: TRBV7-3; size: NA; DNA: TGTGCCAGCAGCATTACAGGTATCAGCACAGATACGCAGTATTTT; CDR3: CASSITGISTDTQYF
J: TRBJ1-2; D: NA; V: TRBV14; size: NA; DNA: TGTGCCAGCAGCCAAGATTGGGGGGGGCCTAACTATGGCTACACCTTC; CDR3: CASSQDWGGPNYGYTF
J: TRBJ2-5; D: TRBD2; V: TRBV4-1; size: once; DNA: TGCGCCAGCAGCCGAAAATCCCCGGGGACTAGCGGGGGGGCCGAGACCCAGTACTTC; CDR3: CASSRKSPGTSGGAETQYF
J: TRBJ1-6; D: TRBD1; V: TRBV5-4; size: NA; DNA: TGTGCCAGCAGCCCCCAAGGACAGGGGAAATGGACCCTCCACTTT; CDR3: CASSPQGQGKWTLHF
J: TRBJ2-5; D: TRBD1; V: TRBV6-2/TRBV6-3; size: NA; DNA: TGTGCCAGCAGTGGGGACAGGGCGTTGAAGACCCAGTACTTC; CDR3: CASSGDRALKTQYF
J: TRBJ2-1; D: NA; V: TRBV19; size: once; DNA: TGTGCCAGTAGTCTTTACTGGGGGGAACCCTACAATGAGCAGTTCTTC; CDR3: CASSLYWGEPYNEQFF
J: TRBJ1-1; D: TRBD1; V: TRBV5-4; size: NA; DNA: TGTGCCAGCAGCTTGGAGTCTTTAGGTGGGGACAGGGAAAAAGCTTTCTTT; CDR3: CASSLESLGGDREKAFF
J: TRBJ2-2; D: TRBD2; V: TRBV6-2/TRBV6-3; size: NA; DNA: TGTGCCAGCACCCCCCAGAGGACTAGCGGGTTTAACACCGGGGAGCTGTTTTTT; CDR3: CASTPQRTSGFNTGELFF
J: TRBJ1-2; D: NA; V: TRBV5-5; size: NA; DNA: TGTGCCAGCAAAAAACAGGAGTCTAACTATGGCTACACCTTC; CDR3: CASKKQESNYGYTF
J: TRBJ2-3; D: TRBD2; V: TRBV3-1/TRBV3-2; size: NA; DNA: TGTGCCAGCAGCCACGGGGGGGGGCTCCTAGATACGCAGTATTTT; CDR3: CASSHGGGLLDTQYF
J: TRBJ1-2; D: NA; V: TRBV5-1; size: NA; DNA: TGCGCCAGCAGCTTAACAGGTTACGGCTACACCTTC; CDR3: CASSLTGYGYTF
J: TRBJ1-4; D: TRBD1; V: TRBV10-1; size: NA; DNA: TGCGCCAGCAGTGATTACAGGGGGTCTGAAAAACTGTTTTTT; CDR3: CASSDYRGSEKLFF
J: TRBJ1-1; D: NA; V: TRBV4-1; size: NA; DNA: TGCGCCAGCAGCCAAGCTCGGGGGGCCATCACTGAAGCTTTCTTT; CDR3: CASSQARGAITEAFF
J: TRBJ2-1; D: TRBD2; V: TRBV13; size: NA; DNA: TGTGCCAGCAGCGAGACCGGGACTAGCGACAATGAGCAGTTCTTC; CDR3: CASSETGTSDNEQFF
J: TRBJ1-2; D: NA; V: TRBV19; size: few; DNA: TGTGCCAGTACCGCCTCGCCGCGACAGAATTATGGCTACACCTTC; CDR3: CASTASPRQNYGYTF
J: TRBJ1-1; D: TRBD1; V: TRBV5-1; size: NA; DNA: TGCGCCAGCAGCTCGGGACAGGGGACTGAAGCTTTCTTT; CDR3: CASSSGQGTEAFF
J: TRBJ2-2; D: NA; V: TRBV9; size: NA; DNA: TGTGCCACCAGCGCCACAGGGGGGGGTACCGGGGAGCTGTTTTTT; CDR3: CATSATGGGTGELFF
J: TRBJ1-6; D: NA; V: TRBV6-5; size: NA; DNA: TGTGCCAGCAGTAACTCCGGGGAAAATTCACCCCTCCACTTT; CDR3: CASSNSGENSPLHF
J: TRBJ1-6; D: NA; V: TRBV5-8; size: NA; DNA: TGTGCCAGCAGCTTGGACGGCAGGGTGGATTCACCCCTCCACTTT; CDR3: CASSLDGRVDSPLHF
J: TRBJ2-2; D: NA; V: TRBV4-1; size: NA; DNA: TGCGCCAGCAGCCAAGGCCCCGGTTATCGAGGGGGGGCCGACAGGGAGCTGTTTTTT; CDR3: CASSQGPGYRGGADRELFF
J: TRBJ1-5; D: TRBD1; V: TRBV24-1; size: medium-sized; DNA: TGTGCCACCAGCTTGGGACAGGGGGGCAATCAGCCCCAGCATTTT; CDR3: CATSLGQGGNQPQHF
J: TRBJ1-6; D: NA; V: TRBV27; size: NA; DNA: TGTGCCAGCAGGTGGGAGATTGGTTCACCCCTCCACTTT; CDR3: CASRWEIGSPLHF
J: TRBJ1-1; D: TRBD1; V: TRBV2; size: NA; DNA: TGTGCCAGCAGTCAGGGACAGTTGAGCACTGAAGCTTTCTTT; CDR3: CASSQGQLSTEAFF